This T cell receptor (beta chain) was identified in a study of glioma-infiltrating T cells. Study-wide points: Above-expected tissue-blood divergence occurred in all gliomas, most in low-grade ones. CDR3 overlap between tissue and blood was very small.

This clonotype showed up many times. Its antigen is unidentified. The ends were cut back, 5 bases at V and 5 bases at J, with 24 bases in the middle. CDR1 is SGHTA and CDR2 is FQGNSA in the germline V gene. This CDR3 contains 17 residues. TCR alpha and beta CDR3 regions were amplified from RNA using iRepertoire nested multiplex PCR. For one-step reverse transcription and amplification, about 90-400 ng of tissue mRNA or PBMC total RNA was used. TCRdb redid the calling of the multiplex PCR reads with MiXCR, one entry per CDR3 protein. Of about 180,000 distinct CDR3 sequences in the sample, around 42% were seen once.

The sequence was collected from a human donor with low-grade glioma or glioblastoma, undergoing nonglioma brain surgery, or in good health (not recorded which). The chain employs TRBV7-2 and TRBJ2-5, with TRBD2 as a possible D gene (6 bases). Sequencing was carried out using glioma tissue, nonneoplastic brain tissue, or PBMCs (not recorded which). The CDR3 bases are TGTGCCAGCAGCCTCTCAGGCGGGACCGCCTTCGGGGAGACCCAGTACTTC. Amino acid sequence: CASSLSGGTAFGETQYF. Filled out from reference TRBV7-2 and TRBJ2-5, the complete variable domain reads GAGVSQSPSNKVTEKGKDVELRCDPISGHTALYWYRQSLGQGLEFLIYFQGNSAPDKSGLPSDRFSAERTGGSVSTLTIQRTQQEDSAVYLCASSLSGGTAFGETQYFGPGTRLLVL.